Below are 31 T cell receptor beta chains sequenced from a single sample in a study of blood T cell repertoires in COVID-19. Method: immunoSEQ multiplex PCR; TCRdb's copy keeps in-frame clones and lacks some. In the table there are about 70,000 clones, more than 70% of which are singletons. Material for sequencing was peripheral blood. The receptors were sampled from a woman aged 70-85 years with acute or convalescent COVID-19.

The rearrangement links TRBV11-3 to TRBJ2-2, with a weak D call TRBD1 (6 bases). Trimming stripped 1 base from V and 1 base from J, with 7 bases between. In germline, CDR1 is SGHNT, CDR2 YENEEA. The CDR3 loop spans 15 amino acids. CDR3 in DNA: TGTGCCAGCAGCTTAGGGGGGCAGAACACCGGGGAGCTGTTTTTT. Its translation is CASSLGGQNTGELFF.

The chain employs TRBV18 and TRBJ1-6; 7 nucleotides agree with TRBD1. CDR1 is KGHSH, CDR2 LQKENI, per germline. The CDR3 contains 15 residues. V dropped 4 bases and J dropped 7; count of bases not matched to a gene: 7. In nucleotides, the CDR3 is TGTGCCAGCTCACGACGGACAGGAAACAATTCACCCCTCCACTTT. It translates to CASSRRTGNNSPLHF.

The chain carries TRBV5-6 and TRBJ2-3, with TRBD2 identical over 9 bases. Germline CDR1 reads SGHDT; CDR2 reads YYEEEE. V lost 0 bases, J lost 1 base, and 3 bases stayed unmatched. The CDR3 sequence is 16 residues long. Here the CDR3 reads CASSLEIAGGTDTQYF. The CDR3 nucleotides read TGTGCCAGCAGCTTGGAAATAGCGGGGGGCACAGATACGCAGTATTTT. The whole variable domain, filled in from reference TRBV5-6 and TRBJ2-3, reads DAGVTQSPTHLIKTRGQQVTLRCSPKSGHDTVSWYQQALGQGPQFIFQYYEEEERQRGNFPDRFSGHQFPNYSSELNVNALLLGDSALYLCASSLEIAGGTDTQYFGPGTRLTVL.

This chain links TRBV7-2 with TRBJ1-5; 9 bases are a match to TRBD1. The CDR3 has 12 residues. Germline V lookup: CDR1 SGHTA, CDR2 FQGNSA. V shed 4 bases and J 12 bases; nucleotides not matched to a gene: 4. CDR3 region: CASSSPGQGQHF. For the CDR3, the DNA is TGTGCCAGCAGCTCACCGGGACAGGGCCAGCATTTT.

V and J are TRBV9 and TRBJ1-2, with TRBD1 as a possible D gene (6 bases). V dropped 4 bases and J dropped 4 bases, with 14 bases sitting between them. The CDR3 has 14 residues. CDR1 is SGDLS and CDR2 is YYNGEE in the germline V gene. CDR3 nucleotides: TGTGCCAGCAGCCCGGACAGTATCGGCTATGGCTACACCTTC. Translation: CASSPDSIGYGYTF. Combining the CDR3 with reference TRBV9 and TRBJ1-2 gives the whole variable domain DSGVTQTPKHLITATGQRVTLRCSPRSGDLSVYWYQQSLDQGLQFLIQYYNGEERAKGNILERFSAQQFPDLHSELNLSSLELGDSALYFCASSPDSIGYGYTFGSGTRLTVV.

The chain uses TRBV11-2 and TRBJ2-3; D possibly corresponds to TRBD1 (5 bases). From germline, CDR1 is SGHAT and CDR2 FQNNGV. The CDR3 length is 12 residues. Trimming cost V 1 base and J 9 bases, with 8 bases left between them. The CDR3 sequence is CASSLVRVTQYF. CDR3 DNA: TGTGCCAGCAGCTTAGTCAGGGTAACGCAGTATTTT.

In DNA form, the CDR3 reads TGTGCCAGCAGCCCCTCGGGGGGGCAGCTTAACTATGGCTACACCTTC. This gives the protein CASSPSGGQLNYGYTF. The chain has TRBV6-6 and TRBJ1-2; D is possibly TRBD1 (6 bases). The CDR3 runs 16 residues. Germline CDR1 and CDR2: MNHNY and SVGAGI (reference sequence). Trimming cost V 6 bases and J 1 base, with 18 bases left between them.

This sequence joins TRBV18 and TRBJ2-7, with TRBD1 as a possible D gene (6 bases). The CDR3 has 16 amino acids. Between the trimmed V and J ends, which lost 1 base and 3 bases, there was a span of 16 bases. Germline assignment: CDR1 KGHSH and CDR2 LQKENI. CDR3 sequence (DNA): TGTGCCAGCTCACCACAGGCTCAGGGGAAAGGCTACGAGCAGTACTTC. This codes for CASSPQAQGKGYEQYF. Together with reference TRBV18 and TRBJ2-7, the CDR3 gives the full variable domain: NAGVMQNPRHLVRRRGQEARLRCSPMKGHSHVYWYRQLPEEGLKFMVYLQKENIIDESGMPKERFSAEFPKEGPSILRIQQVVRGDSAAYFCASSPQAQGKGYEQYFGPGTRLTVT.

This chain connects TRBV15 to TRBJ1-6; D might be TRBD1 (5 bases). V lost 0 bases and J 0 bases, leaving 9 bases between the germline ends. CDR1 is LNHNV and CDR2 is YYDKDF in the germline V gene (reference sequence). This CDR3 comprises 17 residues. This chain's CDR3 is CATSRDRGSSYNSPLHF. The CDR3 DNA reads TGTGCCACCAGCAGAGATCGGGGGAGCTCCTATAATTCACCCCTCCACTTT.

This chain joins TRBV10-3 and TRBJ1-4, with D perhaps TRBD1 (5 bases). CDR3 length: 12 residues. The germline gives CDR1 ENHRY, CDR2 SYGVKD. Trimming pared 10 bases from V and 6 bases from J, leaving 12 bases between. The CDR3 region is CATRGDYEKLFF. The CDR3 DNA reads TGTGCCACGCGGGGGGATTATGAAAAACTGTTTTTT.

The chain employs TRBV4-3 and TRBJ1-1; 10 positions match TRBD1. Germline lookup yields CDR1 LGHNA and CDR2 YSLEER. The CDR3 contains 17 residues. The ends lost 2 bases at V and 3 bases at J; junction bases unmatched: 9. CDR3 loop: CASSQSGTGVAYTEAFF. The DNA for the CDR3 is TGCGCCAGCAGCCAATCCGGGACAGGGGTAGCCTACACTGAAGCTTTCTTT.

The J gene is TRBJ1-6, the V gene TRBV28, with 7 bases identical to TRBD1. The V gene's germline CDR1 is MDHEN and CDR2 SYDVKM. The CDR3 sequence is 22 residues long. The trim removed 3 bases at V and 6 bases at J, leaving 26 bases unmatched. CDR3 bases: TGTGCCAGCAGTTTTAGAACACGCCAAAGTAGACAGGGAGTATCGCGTAATTCACCCCTCCACTTT. This translates into CASSFRTRQSRQGVSRNSPLHF. The full variable domain, in which reference TRBV28 and TRBJ1-6 provide the parts outside the CDR3, is DVKVTQSSRYLVKRTGEKVFLECVQDMDHENMFWYRQDPGLGLRLIYFSYDVKMKEKGDIPEGYSVSREKKERFSLILESASTNQTSMYLCASSFRTRQSRQGVSRNSPLHFGNGTRLTVT.

The table lists this clone with a count of one. This chain joins TRBV14 and TRBJ1-6; D is ambiguous. The V end lost 5 bases, the J end lost 6 bases, and 8 bases lay between the germline ends. The germline V gene encodes CDR1 SGHDN and CDR2 FVKESK. The CDR3 covers 13 residues. The CDR3: CASSVLSNSPLHF. The CDR3 DNA reads as TGTGCCAGCAGCGTACTGAGTAATTCACCCCTCCACTTT. Looking up the rest from reference TRBV14 and TRBJ1-6 gives the full variable domain: EAGVTQFPSHSVIEKGQTVTLRCDPISGHDNLYWYRRVMGKEIKFLLHFVKESKQDESGMPNNRFLAERTGGTYSTLKVQPAELEDSGVYFCASSVLSNSPLHFGNGTRLTVT.

V usage is TRBV7-9 and J usage is TRBJ1-3; maybe TRBD1 (6 bases). This CDR3 is 18 amino acids long. V was trimmed by 7 bases and J by 2 bases, leaving 24 bases between them. CDR1 and CDR2 (germline): SEHNR, FQNEAQ (reference sequence). In DNA form, the CDR3 reads TGTGCCAGCACCATTTGGGCCACACAGGGAGAAGCTGGAAACACCATATATTTT. Protein product: CASTIWATQGEAGNTIYF.

The rearrangement uses TRBV6-5 and TRBJ1-1; D is unclear. The CDR3 runs 14 residues. The V end was cut by 7 bases, the J end by 2 bases, with 14 bases between. The germline gives CDR1 MNHEY, CDR2 SVGAGI. The DNA of the CDR3 is TGTGCCAGCACTGTCTCCCCAGGCAACACTGAAGCTTTCTTT. Its protein product is CASTVSPGNTEAFF.

The J gene is TRBJ2-1, the V gene TRBV18; the match to TRBD2 covers 9 bases. Per germline, CDR1 KGHSH and CDR2 LQKENI. This CDR3 spans 15 amino acids. J lost 10 bases, V lost 3 bases, and 10 bases had no gene match. The CDR3 nucleotides read TGTGCCAGCTCACCCCCCGGGACTAGCAATATAGAGCAGTTCTTC. This encodes CASSPPGTSNIEQFF.

The chain links TRBV10-3 to TRBJ2-3; 15 nucleotides match TRBD2. The junction had 7 bases not matched to a gene; V was cut back by 4 bases and J by 5 bases. This CDR3 comprises 17 residues. Germline CDR1 and CDR2: ENHRY and SYGVKD. The CDR3 bases are TGTGCCATCAGTGGTGGACTAGCGGGAGGGCGAGAAGATACGCAGTATTTT. This encodes CAISGGLAGGREDTQYF.

The chain joins TRBV21-1 to TRBJ2-7; TRBD2 is the table's D call and was not checked against the DNA. TRBV21-1 is a recognized pseudogene. This CDR3 region has 18 residues. The CDR3 sequence: CASSTYGNLAGGDYEQYF. The CDR3, as DNA: TGTGCCAGCAGCACCTATGGAAACCTAGCGGGAGGGGACTACGAGCAGTACTTC.

The chain employs TRBV7-3 and TRBJ1-1, with D hard to call. With 6 bases removed from V and 1 base from J, the gap between germline ends came to 9 bases. Germline CDR1 reads SGHTA; CDR2 reads FQGTGA. This CDR3 comprises 13 residues. The CDR3 bases are TGTGCCAGCAGGAGTTCCCCGAACACTGAAGCTTTCTTT. Amino acids: CASRSSPNTEAFF.

The chain uses TRBV5-6 and TRBJ1-1; possibly TRBD1 for D (5 bases). CDR1 and CDR2 from the germline V gene are SGHDT and YYEEEE. V lost 2 bases and J 1 base, leaving 24 bases between the germline ends. The CDR3 consists of 19 residues. The CDR3 DNA reads as TGTGCCAGCAGCTTAAGGAAGTCGGGGGGTGCTCAGTGGAACACTGAAGCTTTCTTT. Translation gives CASSLRKSGGAQWNTEAFF.

The V gene is TRBV2, the J gene TRBJ1-5, with 7 bases that match TRBD1. With V trimmed by 8 bases and J by 4 bases, 8 bases remained unmatched. The germline gives CDR1 SNHLY, CDR2 FYNNEI. The CDR3 contains 14 residues. The CDR3 protein is CASAPGQTNQPQHF. The CDR3, as DNA: TGTGCCAGCGCTCCGGGACAGACGAATCAGCCCCAGCATTTT. Using reference TRBV2 and TRBJ1-5 for the parts outside the CDR3, the full variable domain is EPEVTQTPSHQVTQMGQEVILRCVPISNHLYFYWYRQILGQKVEFLVSFYNNEISEKSEIFDDQFSVERPDGSNFTLKIRSTKLEDSAMYFCASAPGQTNQPQHFGDGTRLSIL.

The gene calls are TRBV27 and TRBJ2-5, with D possibly being TRBD2 (6 bases). CDR3 length equals 15 residues. Germline CDR1 MNHEY, CDR2 SMNVEV (reference sequence). V was trimmed by 3 bases and J by 7 bases, leaving 18 bases between them. CDR3 DNA sequence: TGTGCCAGCAGTTTTACGGGGTCGGAAGCGGGGACCCAGTACTTC. Translating it yields CASSFTGSEAGTQYF.

The gene calls are TRBV7-2 and TRBJ2-3; D gene uncertain. The ends were cut back, 3 bases at V and 0 bases at J, with 16 bases in the middle. Germline V lookup: CDR1 SGHTA, CDR2 FQGNSA. CDR3 length: 17 residues. The CDR3: CASSFLSFAPSTDTQYF. CDR3 nucleotides: TGTGCCAGCAGCTTCCTATCTTTTGCCCCAAGCACAGATACGCAGTATTTT.

The chain couples TRBV24-1 to TRBJ2-3, with D possibly TRBD1 on 6 matching bases. This CDR3 comprises 15 residues. Per the germline V gene, CDR1 is KGHDR and CDR2 is SFDVKD. The V end lost 4 bases, the J end lost 4 bases, and 14 bases lay between the germline ends. In DNA, the CDR3 is TGTGCCACCAGTGACCCGGATCAGGGGCCAGATACGCAGTATTTT. Its translation: CATSDPDQGPDTQYF.

The rearrangement links TRBV18 to TRBJ1-5; the D gene is possibly TRBD1 (5 bases). This CDR3 has 16 amino acids. The V end lost 3 bases, the J end lost 1 base, and 13 bases lay between the germline ends. Germline loops: CDR1 KGHSH, CDR2 LQKENI. The CDR3 nucleotides are TGTGCCAGCTCACCCAACGGGGGAACGAGCAATCAGCCCCAGCATTTT. Amino acid sequence: CASSPNGGTSNQPQHF.

In DNA form, the CDR3 reads TGTGCCAGCAGCCCTCTGACAGCTAACACTGAAGCTTTCTTT. Its translation is CASSPLTANTEAFF. This sequence joins TRBV2 and TRBJ1-1; maybe TRBD1 (5 bases). Germline CDR1 SNHLY, CDR2 FYNNEI. The CDR3 has 14 amino acids. V was cut by 6 bases and J by 2 bases, with 13 bases left in between.

The chain employs TRBV30 and TRBJ1-2; D is perhaps TRBD1 (6 bases). In germline, CDR1 is GTSNPN, CDR2 SVGIG (reference sequence). V lost 0 bases, J lost 8 bases, and 13 bases lay in between. This CDR3 contains 13 residues. CDR3 amino acids: CAWSVLVRGGYTF. CDR3 sequence (DNA): TGTGCCTGGAGTGTACTCGTCAGGGGCGGCTACACCTTC.

DNA of the CDR3: TGTGCCAGCAGCTTAAGGCCCTTCCGGGACAGGGTTTCGGGCGGGGAGCTGTTTTTT. Encoded protein: CASSLRPFRDRVSGGELFF. J is TRBJ2-2 and V is TRBV5-8, with TRBD1 matching 9 bases. Germline-derived CDR1 and CDR2 are SGHTS and YDEGEE. V trimming: 2 bases; J trimming: 7 bases; junction bases outside the gene matches: 18. The CDR3 loop spans 19 amino acids.

This CDR3 reads CASSLGGQSYEQYF. The CDR3 DNA sequence: TGTGCCAGCAGCTTAGGCGGACAGTCCTACGAGCAGTACTTC. The rearrangement links TRBV5-4 to TRBJ2-7, with D perhaps matching TRBD1 (6 bases). Germline V gives CDR1 SGHNT, CDR2 YYREEE (reference sequence). V gave up 2 bases and J gave up 1 base, with 10 bases separating them. The CDR3 loop spans 14 amino acids.

This chain links TRBV2 with TRBJ2-3; TRBD2 matches at 9 bases. This CDR3 contains 16 residues. The germline gives CDR1 SNHLY, CDR2 FYNNEI. Trimming took 4 bases from V and 3 from J; bases not matched to a gene: 8. The CDR3 DNA sequence: TGTGCCAGCAGTGTAGTGGGAACTAGCGGGACAGATACGCAGTATTTT. This translates into CASSVVGTSGTDTQYF. Based on the CDR3 plus reference TRBV2 and TRBJ2-3, the full variable domain is EPEVTQTPSHQVTQMGQEVILRCVPISNHLYFYWYRQILGQKVEFLVSFYNNEISEKSEIFDDQFSVERPDGSNFTLKIRSTKLEDSAMYFCASSVVGTSGTDTQYFGPGTRLTVL.

This chain uses TRBV19 with TRBJ2-7; possible D gene TRBD1, 7 bases. Deletions cut 6 bases from V and 2 bases from J, with 14 bases between. In germline, CDR1 is LNHDA, CDR2 SQIVND (reference sequence). CDR3 size: 14 residues. The CDR3 DNA follows: TGTGCCAGTAGGCCGCGGGACAGACCCTACGAGCAGTACTTC. Amino acids: CASRPRDRPYEQYF.